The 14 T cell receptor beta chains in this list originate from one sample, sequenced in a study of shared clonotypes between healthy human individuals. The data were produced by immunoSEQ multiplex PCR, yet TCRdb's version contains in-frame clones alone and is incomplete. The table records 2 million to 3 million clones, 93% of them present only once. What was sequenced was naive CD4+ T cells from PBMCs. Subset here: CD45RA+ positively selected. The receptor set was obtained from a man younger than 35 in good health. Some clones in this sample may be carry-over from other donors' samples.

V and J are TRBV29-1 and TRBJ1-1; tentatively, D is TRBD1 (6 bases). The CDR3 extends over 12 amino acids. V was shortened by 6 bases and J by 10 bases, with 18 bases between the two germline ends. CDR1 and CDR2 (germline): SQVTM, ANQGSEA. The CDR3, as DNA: TGCAGCGTCGCCCCGCCGGGACAAGGAGCTTTCTTT. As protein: CSVAPPGQGAFF.

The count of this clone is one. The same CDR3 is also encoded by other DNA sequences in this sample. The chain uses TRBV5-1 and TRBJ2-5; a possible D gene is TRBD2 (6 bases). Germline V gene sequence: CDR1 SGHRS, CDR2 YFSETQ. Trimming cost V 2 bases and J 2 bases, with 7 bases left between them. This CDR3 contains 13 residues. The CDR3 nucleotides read TGCGCCAGCAGCTTCGGGGGACAAGAGACCCAGTACTTC. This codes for CASSFGGQETQYF.

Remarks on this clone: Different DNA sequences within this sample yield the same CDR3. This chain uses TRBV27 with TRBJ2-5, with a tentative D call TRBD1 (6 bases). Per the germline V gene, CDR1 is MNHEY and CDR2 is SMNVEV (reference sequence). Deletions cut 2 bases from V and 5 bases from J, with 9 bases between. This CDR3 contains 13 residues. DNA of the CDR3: TGTGCCAGCAGTTTAAGGGGGATTGAGACCCAGTACTTC. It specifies CASSLRGIETQYF.

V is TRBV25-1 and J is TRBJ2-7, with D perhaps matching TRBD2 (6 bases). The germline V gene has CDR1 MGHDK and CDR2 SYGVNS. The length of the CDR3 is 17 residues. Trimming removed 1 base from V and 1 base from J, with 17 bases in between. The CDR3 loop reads CASSEFWQRAGSYEQYF. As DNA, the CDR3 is TGTGCCAGCAGTGAATTCTGGCAGCGGGCTGGGTCCTACGAGCAGTACTTC.

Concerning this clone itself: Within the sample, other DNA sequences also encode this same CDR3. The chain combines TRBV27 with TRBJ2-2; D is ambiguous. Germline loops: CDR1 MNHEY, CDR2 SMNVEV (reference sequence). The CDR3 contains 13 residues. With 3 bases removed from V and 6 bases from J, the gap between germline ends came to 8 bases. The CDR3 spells CASSLNRAGELFF. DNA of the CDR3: TGTGCCAGCAGTTTGAATAGGGCCGGGGAGCTGTTTTTT.

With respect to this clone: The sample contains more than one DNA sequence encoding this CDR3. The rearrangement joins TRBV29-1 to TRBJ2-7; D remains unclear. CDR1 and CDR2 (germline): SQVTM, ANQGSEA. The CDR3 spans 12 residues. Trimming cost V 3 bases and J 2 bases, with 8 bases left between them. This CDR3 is CSVDGGAYEQYF. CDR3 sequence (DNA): TGCAGCGTTGACGGCGGAGCCTACGAGCAGTACTTC.

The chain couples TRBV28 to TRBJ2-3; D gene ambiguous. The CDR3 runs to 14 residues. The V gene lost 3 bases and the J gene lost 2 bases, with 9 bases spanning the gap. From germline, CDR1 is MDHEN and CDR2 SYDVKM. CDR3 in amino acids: CASSFGGNTDTQYF. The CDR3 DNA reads TGTGCCAGCAGTTTTGGTGGGAACACAGATACGCAGTATTTT.

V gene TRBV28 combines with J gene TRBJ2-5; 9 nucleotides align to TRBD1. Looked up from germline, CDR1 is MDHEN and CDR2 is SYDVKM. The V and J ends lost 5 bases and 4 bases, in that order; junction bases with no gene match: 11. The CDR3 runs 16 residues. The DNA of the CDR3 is TGTGCCAGCAGTCGACGCCGACAGGGGGGTGGAGAGACCCAGTACTTC. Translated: CASSRRRQGGGETQYF. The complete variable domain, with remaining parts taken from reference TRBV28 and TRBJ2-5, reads DVKVTQSSRYLVKRTGEKVFLECVQDMDHENMFWYRQDPGLGLRLIYFSYDVKMKEKGDIPEGYSVSREKKERFSLILESASTNQTSMYLCASSRRRQGGGETQYFGPGTRLLVL.

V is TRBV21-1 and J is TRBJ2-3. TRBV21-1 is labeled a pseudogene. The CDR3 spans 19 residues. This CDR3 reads CASSRNSREPGLYPDTQYF. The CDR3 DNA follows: TGTGCCAGCAGCCGCAATTCAAGGGAACCGGGTCTCTACCCAGATACGCAGTATTTT.

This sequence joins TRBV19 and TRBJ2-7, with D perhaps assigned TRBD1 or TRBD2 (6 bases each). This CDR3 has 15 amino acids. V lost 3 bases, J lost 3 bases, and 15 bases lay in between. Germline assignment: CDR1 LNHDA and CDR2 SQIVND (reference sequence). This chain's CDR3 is CASSMGAGSIYEQYF. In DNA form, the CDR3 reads TGTGCCAGTAGTATGGGGGCGGGATCTATCTACGAGCAGTACTTC.

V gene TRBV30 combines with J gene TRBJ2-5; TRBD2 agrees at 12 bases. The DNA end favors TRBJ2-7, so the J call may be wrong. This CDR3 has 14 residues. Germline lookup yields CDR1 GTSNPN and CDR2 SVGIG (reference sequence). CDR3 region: CAWSSTSGRSEQYF. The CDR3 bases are TGTGCCTGGAGTTCCACTAGCGGGAGGTCCGAGCAGTACTTC.

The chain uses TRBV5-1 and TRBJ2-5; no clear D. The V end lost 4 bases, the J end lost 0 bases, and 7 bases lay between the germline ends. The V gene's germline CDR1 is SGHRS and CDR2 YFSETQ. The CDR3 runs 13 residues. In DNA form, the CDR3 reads TGCGCCAGCAGCCGGGCCTACCAAGAGACCCAGTACTTC. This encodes CASSRAYQETQYF.

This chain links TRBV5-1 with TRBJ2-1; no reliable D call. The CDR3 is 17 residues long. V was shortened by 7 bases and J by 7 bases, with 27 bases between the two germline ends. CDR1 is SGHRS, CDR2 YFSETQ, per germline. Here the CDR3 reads CASWIDPTNKKPNEQFF. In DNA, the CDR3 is TGCGCCAGCTGGATCGACCCGACCAACAAAAAACCTAATGAGCAGTTCTTC.

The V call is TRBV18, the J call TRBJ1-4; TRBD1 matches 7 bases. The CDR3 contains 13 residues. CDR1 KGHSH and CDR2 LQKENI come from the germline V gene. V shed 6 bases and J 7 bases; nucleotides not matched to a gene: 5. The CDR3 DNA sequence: TGTGCCAGCTCCGAGGGGGCTGGTGAAAAACTGTTTTTT. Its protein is CASSEGAGEKLFF.